This T cell receptor (beta chain) was sequenced in a study of blood T cells in healthy people across ages. Study-wide results and limits: Because donor CMV status was unknown, expanded clonotype changes were possibly confounded. Estimates of diversity drawn from one million T cells were considered underestimates.

The table lists this clonotype with a few counts. What it recognizes is unknown. Alongside a J-beta primer mix, a sample-barcoded 5' primer served in a second PCR lasting about 6 to 11 cycles. A tag from a template-switch adaptor with 12 random nucleotides marked each cDNA molecule. TCRdb reanalysed the 5' RACE reads using MiXCR and keeps one entry per CDR3 protein. There are about 830,000 distinct CDR3 sequences in the sample; roughly 64% occur only once, and 20% to 25% lies in the top ten. Germline-derived CDR1 and CDR2 are SEHNR and FQNEAQ (reference sequence). The CDR3 consists of 12 residues. Trimming left V 7 bases short and J 5 bases short, with 9 bases between. Each donor's blood draw was 7.5 to 10 milliliters of peripheral blood.

The rearrangement links TRBV7-9 to TRBJ2-1; D is uncertain. The sequence derives from a young man in good health. The sequenced sample consisted of blood. The CDR3 protein is CASTPPDNEQFF. CDR3 nucleotides: TGTGCCAGCACCCCCCCGGACAATGAGCAGTTCTTC.